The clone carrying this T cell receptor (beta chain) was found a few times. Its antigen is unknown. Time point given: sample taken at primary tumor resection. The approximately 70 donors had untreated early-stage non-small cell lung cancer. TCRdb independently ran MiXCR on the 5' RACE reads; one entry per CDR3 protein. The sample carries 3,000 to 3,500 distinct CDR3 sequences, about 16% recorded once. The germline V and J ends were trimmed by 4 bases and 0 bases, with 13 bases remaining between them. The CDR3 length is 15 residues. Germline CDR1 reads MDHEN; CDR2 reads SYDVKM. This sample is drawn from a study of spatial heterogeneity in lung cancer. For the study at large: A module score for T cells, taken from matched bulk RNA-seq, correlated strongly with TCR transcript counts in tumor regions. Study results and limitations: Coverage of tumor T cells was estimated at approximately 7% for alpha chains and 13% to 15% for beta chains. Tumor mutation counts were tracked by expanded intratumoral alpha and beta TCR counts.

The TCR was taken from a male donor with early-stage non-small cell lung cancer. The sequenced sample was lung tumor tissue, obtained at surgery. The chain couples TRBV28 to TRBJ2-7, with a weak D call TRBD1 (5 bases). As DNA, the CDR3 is TGTGCCAGCAGTTCACTTGACAGCTTCTCCTACGAGCAGTACTTC. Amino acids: CASSSLDSFSYEQYF.